The clone carrying this T cell receptor beta chain was found a few times. No antigen is known for it. These data belong to a study of cytomegalovirus exposure and HLA in healthy donors. The germline V gene has CDR1 SNHLY and CDR2 FYNNEI. The V end was cut by 4 bases, the J end by 4 bases, with 11 bases between. The CDR3 covers 14 residues. The PCR ran on 60 Vbeta and 13 Jbeta primers. Measured with immunoSEQ multiplex PCR; TCRdb has only the in-frame clones, and not every one. The sample records roughly 100,000 clones, roughly three quarters being singletons. Study results and caveats: Accurate HLA-A and HLA-B prediction from TCR beta sequences was reported for most subjects. The later analysis indicated that the majority of CMV-associated TCR beta chains appeared HLA-restricted.

The specimen sequenced was PBMCs. The TCR originated in a man in his forties in good health and CMV-seronegative. The V call is TRBV2, the J call TRBJ1-5; TRBD1 is a possible D gene (5 bases). In DNA, the CDR3 is TGTGCCAGCAGTGTACAGGTTGTTAATCAGCCCCAGCATTTT. Protein: CASSVQVVNQPQHF.